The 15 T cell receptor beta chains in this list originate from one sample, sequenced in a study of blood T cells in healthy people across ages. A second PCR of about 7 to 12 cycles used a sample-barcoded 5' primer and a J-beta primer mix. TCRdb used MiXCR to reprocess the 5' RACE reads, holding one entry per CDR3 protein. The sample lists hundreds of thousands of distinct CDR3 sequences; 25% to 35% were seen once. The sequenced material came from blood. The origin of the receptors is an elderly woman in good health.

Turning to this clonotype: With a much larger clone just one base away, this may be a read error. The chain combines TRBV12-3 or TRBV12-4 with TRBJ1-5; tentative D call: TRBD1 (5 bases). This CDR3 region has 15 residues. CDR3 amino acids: CASSLTVYSNQTQHF. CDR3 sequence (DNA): TGTGCCAGCAGTTTGACAGTTTATAGCAATCAGACCCAGCATTTT.

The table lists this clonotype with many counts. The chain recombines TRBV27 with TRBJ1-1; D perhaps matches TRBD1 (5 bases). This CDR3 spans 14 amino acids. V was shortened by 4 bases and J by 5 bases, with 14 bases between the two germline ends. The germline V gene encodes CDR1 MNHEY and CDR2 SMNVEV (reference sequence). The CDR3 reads CASSSSPGRTEAFF. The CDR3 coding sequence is TGTGCCAGCAGTTCCTCCCCGGGACGAACTGAAGCTTTCTTT.

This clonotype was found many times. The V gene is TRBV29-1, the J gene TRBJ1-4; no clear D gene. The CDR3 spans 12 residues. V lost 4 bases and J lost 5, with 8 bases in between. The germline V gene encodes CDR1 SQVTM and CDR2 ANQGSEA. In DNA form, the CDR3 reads TGCAGCGTTGTTGGGCCCAATGAAAAACTGTTTTTT. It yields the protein CSVVGPNEKLFF.

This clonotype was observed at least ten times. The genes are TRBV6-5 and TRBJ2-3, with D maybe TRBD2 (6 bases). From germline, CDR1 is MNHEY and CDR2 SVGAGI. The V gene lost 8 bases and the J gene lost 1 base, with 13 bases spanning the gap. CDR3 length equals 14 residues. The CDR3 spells CASSEGHGTDTQYF. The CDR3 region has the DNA TGTGCCAGCTCGGAGGGGCATGGCACAGATACGCAGTATTTT.

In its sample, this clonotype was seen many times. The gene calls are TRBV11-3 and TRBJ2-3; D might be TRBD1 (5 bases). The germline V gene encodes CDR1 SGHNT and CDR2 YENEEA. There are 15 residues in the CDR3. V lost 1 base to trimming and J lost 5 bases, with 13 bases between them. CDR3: CASSLGGREVDTQYF. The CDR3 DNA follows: TGTGCCAGCAGCTTAGGCGGCAGGGAAGTAGATACGCAGTATTTT.

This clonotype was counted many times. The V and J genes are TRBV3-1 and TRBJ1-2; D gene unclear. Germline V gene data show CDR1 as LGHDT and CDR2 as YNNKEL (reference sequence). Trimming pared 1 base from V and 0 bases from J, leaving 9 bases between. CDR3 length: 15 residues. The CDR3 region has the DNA TGTGCCAGCAGCCAAGTACAGTCTACTAACTATGGCTACACCTTC. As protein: CASSQVQSTNYGYTF.

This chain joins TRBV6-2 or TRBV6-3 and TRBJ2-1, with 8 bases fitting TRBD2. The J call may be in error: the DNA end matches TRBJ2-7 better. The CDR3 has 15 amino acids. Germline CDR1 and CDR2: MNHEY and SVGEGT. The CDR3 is CASGTGGSSYNEQYF. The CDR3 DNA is TGTGCCAGCGGTACGGGGGGGAGCTCCTACAATGAGCAGTACTTC.

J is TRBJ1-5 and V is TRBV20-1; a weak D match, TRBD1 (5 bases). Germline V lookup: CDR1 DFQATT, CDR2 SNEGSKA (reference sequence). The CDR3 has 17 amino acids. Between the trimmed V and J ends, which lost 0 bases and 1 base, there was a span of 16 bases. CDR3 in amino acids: CSAREGGSVRSNQPQHF. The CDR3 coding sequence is TGCAGTGCTAGAGAGGGGGGGAGCGTACGGAGCAATCAGCCCCAGCATTTT.

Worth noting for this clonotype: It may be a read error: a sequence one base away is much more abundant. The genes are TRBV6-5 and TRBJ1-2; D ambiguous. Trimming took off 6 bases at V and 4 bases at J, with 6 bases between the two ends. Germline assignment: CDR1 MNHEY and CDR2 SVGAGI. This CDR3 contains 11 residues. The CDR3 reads CASRGIYGYTF. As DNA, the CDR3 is TGTGCCAGCAGGGGCATCTATGGCTACACCTTC.

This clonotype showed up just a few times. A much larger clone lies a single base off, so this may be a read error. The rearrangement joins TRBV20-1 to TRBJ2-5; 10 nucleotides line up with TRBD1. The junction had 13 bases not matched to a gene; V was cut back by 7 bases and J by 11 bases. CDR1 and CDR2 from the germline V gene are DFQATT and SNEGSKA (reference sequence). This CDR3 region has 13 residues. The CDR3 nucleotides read TGCAGTGTTCCCGACAGGGGGCCTAATGAGCAGTACTTC. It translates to CSVPDRGPNEQYF.

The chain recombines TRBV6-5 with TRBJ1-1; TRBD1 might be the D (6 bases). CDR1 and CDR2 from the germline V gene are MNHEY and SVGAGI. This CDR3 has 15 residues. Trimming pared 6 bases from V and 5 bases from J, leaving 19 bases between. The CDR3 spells CASSRGQSGGTEAFF. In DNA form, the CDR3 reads TGTGCCAGCAGCCGAGGACAGAGTGGTGGAACTGAAGCTTTCTTT.

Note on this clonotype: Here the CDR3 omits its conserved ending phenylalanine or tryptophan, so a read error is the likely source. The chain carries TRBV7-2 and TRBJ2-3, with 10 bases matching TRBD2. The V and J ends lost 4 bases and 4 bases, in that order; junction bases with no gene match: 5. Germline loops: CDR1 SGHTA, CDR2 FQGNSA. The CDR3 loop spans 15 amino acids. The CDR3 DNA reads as TGTGCCAGCAGCTCACTAGCGGGGCGGTCAGATACGCAGTATTGT. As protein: CASSSLAGRSDTQYC.

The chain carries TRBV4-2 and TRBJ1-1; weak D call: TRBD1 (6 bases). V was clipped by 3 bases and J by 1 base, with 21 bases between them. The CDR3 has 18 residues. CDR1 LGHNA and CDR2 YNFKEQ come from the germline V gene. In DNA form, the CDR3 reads TGTGCCAGCAGCCAGGGGGCCCGGGGGGGGATCGGGAACACTGAAGCTTTCTTT. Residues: CASSQGARGGIGNTEAFF.

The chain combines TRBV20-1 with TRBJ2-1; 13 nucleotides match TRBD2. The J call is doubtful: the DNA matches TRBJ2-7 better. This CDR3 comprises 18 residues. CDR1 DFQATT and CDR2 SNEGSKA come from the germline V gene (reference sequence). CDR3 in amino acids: CSANSGLAGKLGYNEQYF. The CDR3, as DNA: TGCAGTGCTAATTCGGGACTAGCGGGGAAACTGGGCTACAATGAGCAGTACTTC.

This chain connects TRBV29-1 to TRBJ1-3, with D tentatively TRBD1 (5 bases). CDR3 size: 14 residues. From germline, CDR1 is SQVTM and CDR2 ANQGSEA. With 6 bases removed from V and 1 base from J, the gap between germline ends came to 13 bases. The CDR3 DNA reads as TGCAGCGTAGATCAAGGGGTTTCTGGAAACACCATATATTTT. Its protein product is CSVDQGVSGNTIYF.